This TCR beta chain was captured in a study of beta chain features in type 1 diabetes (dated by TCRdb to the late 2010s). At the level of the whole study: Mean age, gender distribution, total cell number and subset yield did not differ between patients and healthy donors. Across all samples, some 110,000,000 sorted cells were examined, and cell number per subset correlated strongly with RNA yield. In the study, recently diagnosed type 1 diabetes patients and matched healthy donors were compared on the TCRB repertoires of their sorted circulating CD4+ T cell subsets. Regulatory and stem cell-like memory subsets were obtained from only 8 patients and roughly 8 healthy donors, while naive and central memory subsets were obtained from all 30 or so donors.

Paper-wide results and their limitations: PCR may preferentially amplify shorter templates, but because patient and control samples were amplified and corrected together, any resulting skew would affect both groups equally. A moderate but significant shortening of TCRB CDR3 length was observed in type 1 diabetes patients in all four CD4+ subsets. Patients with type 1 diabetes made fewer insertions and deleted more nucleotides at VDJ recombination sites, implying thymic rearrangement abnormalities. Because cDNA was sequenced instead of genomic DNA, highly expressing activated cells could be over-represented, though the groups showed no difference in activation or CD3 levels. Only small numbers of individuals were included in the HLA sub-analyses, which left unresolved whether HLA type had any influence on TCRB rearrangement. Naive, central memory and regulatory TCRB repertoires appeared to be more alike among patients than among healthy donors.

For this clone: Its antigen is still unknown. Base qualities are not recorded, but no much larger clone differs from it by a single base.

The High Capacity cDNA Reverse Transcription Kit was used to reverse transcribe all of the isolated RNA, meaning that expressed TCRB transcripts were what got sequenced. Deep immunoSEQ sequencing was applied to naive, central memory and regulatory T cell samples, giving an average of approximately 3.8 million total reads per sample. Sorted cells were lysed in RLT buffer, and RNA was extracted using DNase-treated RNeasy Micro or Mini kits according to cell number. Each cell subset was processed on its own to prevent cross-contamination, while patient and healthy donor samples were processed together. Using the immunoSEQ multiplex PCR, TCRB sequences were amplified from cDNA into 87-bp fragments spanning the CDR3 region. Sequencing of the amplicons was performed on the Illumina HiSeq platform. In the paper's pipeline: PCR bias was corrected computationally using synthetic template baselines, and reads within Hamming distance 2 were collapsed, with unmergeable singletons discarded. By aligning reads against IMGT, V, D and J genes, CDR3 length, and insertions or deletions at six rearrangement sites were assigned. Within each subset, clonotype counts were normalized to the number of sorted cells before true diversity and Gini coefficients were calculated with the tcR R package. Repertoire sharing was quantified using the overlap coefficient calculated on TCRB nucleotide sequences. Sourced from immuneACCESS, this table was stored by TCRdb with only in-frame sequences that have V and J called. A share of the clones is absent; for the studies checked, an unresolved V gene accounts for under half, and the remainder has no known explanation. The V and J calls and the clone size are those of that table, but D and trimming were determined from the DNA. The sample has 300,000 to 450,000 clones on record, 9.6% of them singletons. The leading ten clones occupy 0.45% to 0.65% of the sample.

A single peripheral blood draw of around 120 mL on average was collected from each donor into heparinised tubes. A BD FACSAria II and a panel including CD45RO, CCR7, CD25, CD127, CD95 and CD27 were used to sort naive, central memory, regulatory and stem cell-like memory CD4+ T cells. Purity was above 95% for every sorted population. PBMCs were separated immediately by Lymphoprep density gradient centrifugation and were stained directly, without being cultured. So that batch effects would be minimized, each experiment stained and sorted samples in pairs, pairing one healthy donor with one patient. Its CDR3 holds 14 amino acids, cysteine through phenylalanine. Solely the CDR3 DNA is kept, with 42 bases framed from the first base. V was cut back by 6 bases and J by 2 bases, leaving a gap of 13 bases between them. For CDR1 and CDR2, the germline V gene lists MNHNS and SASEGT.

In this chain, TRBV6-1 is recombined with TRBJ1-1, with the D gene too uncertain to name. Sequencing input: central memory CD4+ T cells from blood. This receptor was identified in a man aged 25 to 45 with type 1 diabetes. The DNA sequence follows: TGTGCCAGCAGCGAATCCCCCTCAAACACTGAAGCTTTCTTT. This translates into CASSESPSNTEAFF.